This is a list of T cell receptor beta chains from one sample in a study of cytomegalovirus exposure and HLA in healthy donors. The repertoire was sequenced with immunoSEQ multiplex PCR; TCRdb's copy has only in-frame clones and lacks some. The table lists around 200,000 clones, 82% of them singletons. The sample consisted of PBMCs. The receptors originated from a man aged 40-49 years in good health and CMV-seropositive. The CDR3 runs from the conserved cysteine through the conserved F or W. The D gene is left open where the match is weak. Clone size is shown for a subset of rows, as once, few, many or a class of expanded clone.

d_call j_call clone_size v_call cdr3_nt cdr3_aa
- TRBJ1-1 - TRBV9 TGTGCCAGCAGCGGGGCGAACACTGAAGCTTTCTTT CASSGANTEAFF
- TRBJ2-2 - TRBV7-9 TGTGCCAGCGCGTCAACCAGGGGCAACGGGGAGCTGTTTTTT CASASTRGNGELFF
- TRBJ1-4 - TRBV4-2 TGTGCCAGCAGCCAATCCCGAGCCCGGCAGGCAACTAATGAAAAACTGTTTTTT CASSQSRARQATNEKLFF
TRBD2 TRBJ2-3 few TRBV11-3 TGTGCCAGCAGTTCCGGGACTAGCACCACCACAGATACGCAGTATTTT CASSSGTSTTTDTQYF
TRBD1 TRBJ1-5 - TRBV5-1 TGCGCCAGCAGCCCTTGGACAGGGGCAGGTCAGCCCCAGCATTTT CASSPWTGAGQPQHF
TRBD2 TRBJ2-3 - TRBV7-3 TGTGCCAGCAGCCCGCCCGGGAGGAACACAGATACGCAGTATTTT CASSPPGRNTDTQYF
- TRBJ2-1 - TRBV6-1 TGTGCCAGCAGTGAAGCGCGGGATGAGCAGTTCTTC CASSEARDEQFF
TRBD2 TRBJ2-3 - TRBV14 TGTGCCAGCAGCCCGCGACTAGCGGGAGGGCCTCGGTGGGTAGATACGCAGTATTTT CASSPRLAGGPRWVDTQYF
TRBD2 TRBJ2-2 - TRBV11-3 TGTGCCAGCAGCCATGTAGCGGGAGCGAACACCGGGGAGCTGTTTTTT CASSHVAGANTGELFF
TRBD1 TRBJ1-1 - TRBV9 TGTGCCAGCAGCCCCCGGACAGGGGGAGGGACTGAAGCTTTCTTT CASSPRTGGGTEAFF
- TRBJ2-1 - TRBV27 TGTGCCAGCAGTTCGAACAGGGACAATGAGCAGTTCTTC CASSSNRDNEQFF
TRBD1 TRBJ1-5 few TRBV30 TGTGCCTGGGCAACAGGGGCGGGTCAGCCCCAGCATTTT CAWATGAGQPQHF
- TRBJ1-2 - TRBV27 TGTGCCAGCAGTTTATCGGGAGGGTGGAACTATGGCTACACCTTC CASSLSGGWNYGYTF
TRBD2 TRBJ2-5 - TRBV4-1 TGCGCCAGCAGCCAAGGGCGGGAGTACCAAGAGACCCAGTACTTC CASSQGREYQETQYF
TRBD1 TRBJ2-1 - TRBV6-5 TGTGCCAGCAGTTACAAAGGGGACAGGATGTTCTTC CASSYKGDRMFF
- TRBJ1-6 - TRBV9 TGTGCCAGCAGCGTAAGGAGCTCCTATAATTCACCCCTCCACTTT CASSVRSSYNSPLHF
TRBD2 TRBJ2-7 - TRBV5-1 TGCGCCAGCAGCCGACTCCAACTAGCGGGAGCAGGGGAGCAGTACTTC CASSRLQLAGAGEQYF
TRBD2 TRBJ2-7 - TRBV2 TGTGCCAGCAGTGACGGACTAGCGGGAGCCGAGTACGAGCAGTACTTC CASSDGLAGAEYEQYF
- TRBJ1-4 - TRBV29-1 TGCAGCGTTAAAACGACAGTTTCAAATGAAAAACTGTTTTTT CSVKTTVSNEKLFF
- TRBJ2-7 - TRBV27 TGTGCCAGCAGTGCACACAGGGACCCTATCGCTAGGCAGTACTTC CASSAHRDPIARQYF
- TRBJ1-2 - TRBV9 TGTGCCAGCAGCACCCACAGGGAGGGGGGGACTGGCTACACCTTC CASSTHREGGTGYTF
- TRBJ1-1 - TRBV5-1 TGCGCCAGCAGCTTAGGACACAATGAAGCTTTCTTT CASSLGHNEAFF
- TRBJ1-5 - TRBV27 TGTGCCAGCAGCTTGAAACCGCCCGGGACTAATTTTCAGCCCCAGCATTTT CASSLKPPGTNFQPQHF
TRBD1 TRBJ2-5 - TRBV28 TGTGCCAGCACTCAGGGGGCGCGGCAAGAGACCCAGTACTTC CASTQGARQETQYF
TRBD1 TRBJ2-5 few TRBV5-4 TGTGCCAGCAGCTCAGCCCAGGGACAGGGCGCGACCCAGTACTTC CASSSAQGQGATQYF
- TRBJ1-5 - TRBV19 TGTGCCAGTAGTCCTAAGGGAGGGGACAGCAATCAGCCCCAGCATTTT CASSPKGGDSNQPQHF